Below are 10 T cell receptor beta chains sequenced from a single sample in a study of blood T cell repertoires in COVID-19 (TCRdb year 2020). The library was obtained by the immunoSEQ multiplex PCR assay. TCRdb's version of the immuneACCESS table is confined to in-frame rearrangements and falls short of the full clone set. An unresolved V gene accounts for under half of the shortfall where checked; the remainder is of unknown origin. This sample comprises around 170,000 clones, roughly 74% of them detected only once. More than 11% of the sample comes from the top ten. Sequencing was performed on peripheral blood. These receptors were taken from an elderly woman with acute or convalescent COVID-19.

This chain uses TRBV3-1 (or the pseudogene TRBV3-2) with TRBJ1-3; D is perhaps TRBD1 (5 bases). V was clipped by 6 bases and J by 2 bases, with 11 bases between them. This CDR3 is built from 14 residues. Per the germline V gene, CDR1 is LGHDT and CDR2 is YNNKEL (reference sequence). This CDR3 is CASSPGYAGNTIYF. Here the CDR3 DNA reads TGTGCCAGCAGTCCAGGGTATGCTGGAAACACCATATATTTT.

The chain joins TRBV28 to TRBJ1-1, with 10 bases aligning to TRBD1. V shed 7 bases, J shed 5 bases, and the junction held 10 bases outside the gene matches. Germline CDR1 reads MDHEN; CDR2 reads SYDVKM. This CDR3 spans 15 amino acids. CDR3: CASKRTGGGGTEAFF. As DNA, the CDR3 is TGTGCCAGCAAAAGGACAGGGGGGGGAGGAACTGAAGCTTTCTTT.

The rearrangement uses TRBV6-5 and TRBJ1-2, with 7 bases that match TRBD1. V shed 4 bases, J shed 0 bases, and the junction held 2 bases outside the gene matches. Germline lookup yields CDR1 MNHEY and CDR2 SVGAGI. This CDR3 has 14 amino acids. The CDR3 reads CASSSGTANYGYTF. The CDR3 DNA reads TGTGCCAGCAGTTCAGGGACAGCTAACTATGGCTACACCTTC.

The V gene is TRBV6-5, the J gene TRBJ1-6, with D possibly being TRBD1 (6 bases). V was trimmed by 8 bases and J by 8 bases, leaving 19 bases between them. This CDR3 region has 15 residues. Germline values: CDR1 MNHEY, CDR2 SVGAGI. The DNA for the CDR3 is TGTGCCAGCGAAGCCACAGGGAGGGCGGATTCACCCCTCCACTTT. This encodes CASEATGRADSPLHF.

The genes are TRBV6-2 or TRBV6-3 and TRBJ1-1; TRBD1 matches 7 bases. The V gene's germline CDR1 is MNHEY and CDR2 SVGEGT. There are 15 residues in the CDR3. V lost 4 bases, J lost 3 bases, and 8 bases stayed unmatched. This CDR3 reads CASSSAAGGYTEAFF. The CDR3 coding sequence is TGTGCCAGCAGTTCGGCGGCAGGGGGGTACACTGAAGCTTTCTTT.

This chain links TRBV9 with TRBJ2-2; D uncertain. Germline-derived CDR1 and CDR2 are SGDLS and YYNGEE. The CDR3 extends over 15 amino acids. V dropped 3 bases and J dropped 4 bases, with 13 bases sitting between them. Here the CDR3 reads CASSASPISTGELFF. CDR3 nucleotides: TGTGCCAGCAGCGCAAGCCCCATTTCCACCGGGGAGCTGTTTTTT.

CDR3 sequence (DNA): TGTGCCAGCAGCTACCGAACAGGGCCTAACACTGAAGCTTTCTTT. Its protein product is CASSYRTGPNTEAFF. The V call is TRBV7-6, the J call TRBJ1-1, with D possibly matching TRBD1 (6 bases). The CDR3 has 15 residues. V lost 4 bases and J lost 2, with 14 bases in between. Germline-derived CDR1 and CDR2 are SGHVS and FNYEAQ. Looking up the rest from reference TRBV7-6 and TRBJ1-1 gives the full variable domain: GAGVSQSPRYKVTKRGQDVALRCDPISGHVSLYWYRQALGQGPEFLTYFNYEAQQDKSGLPNDRFSAERPEGSISTLTIQRTEQRDSAMYRCASSYRTGPNTEAFFGQGTRLTVV.

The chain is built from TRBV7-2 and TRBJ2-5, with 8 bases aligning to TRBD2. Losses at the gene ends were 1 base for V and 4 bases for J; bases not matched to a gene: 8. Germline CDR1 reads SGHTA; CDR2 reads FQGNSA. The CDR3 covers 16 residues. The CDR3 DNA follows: TGTGCCAGCAGCTTAGGACAATATGCGGGGGGAGAGACCCAGTACTTC. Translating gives CASSLGQYAGGETQYF.

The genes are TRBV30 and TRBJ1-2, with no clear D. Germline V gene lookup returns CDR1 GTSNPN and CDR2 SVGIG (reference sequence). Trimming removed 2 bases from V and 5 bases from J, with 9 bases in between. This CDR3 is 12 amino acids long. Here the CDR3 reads CAWSMAGYGYTF. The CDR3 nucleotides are TGTGCCTGGAGTATGGCAGGATATGGCTACACCTTC. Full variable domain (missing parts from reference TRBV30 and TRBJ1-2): SQTIHQWPATLVQPVGSPLSLECTVEGTSNPNLYWYRQAAGRGLQLLFYSVGIGQISSEVPQNLSASRPQDRQFILSSKKLLLSDSGFYLCAWSMAGYGYTFGSGTRLTVV.

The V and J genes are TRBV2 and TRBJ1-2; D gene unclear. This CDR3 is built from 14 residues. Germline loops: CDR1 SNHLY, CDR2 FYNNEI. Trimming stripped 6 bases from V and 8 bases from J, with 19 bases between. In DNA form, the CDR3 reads TGTGCCAGCAGGATCGCCCGCGGGTCTATAGGCTACACCTTC. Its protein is CASRIARGSIGYTF.